Listed below are T cell receptor beta chains from one sample, sequenced in a study of T cell changes during pregnancy in multiple sclerosis. Profiled with immunoSEQ multiplex PCR; TCRdb holds only in-frame clones, not every one. The repertoire consists of about 68,000 clones, with about 91% occurring once and the leading ten covering around 1.3%. The specimen comprised peripheral blood, sampled in the second trimester of pregnancy. The receptors were sampled from a female donor in good health, enrolled as a control in a pregnancy study. Both conserved end residues are part of each CDR3. Fields, in order: clone size, D gene, J gene, V gene, CDR3 protein, CDR3 DNA. D genes are given only for firm matches. Not all rows give a size; the values are once, few, many and, for expanded clones, a class.

size: .; D: .; J: TRBJ1-2; V: TRBV11-2; CDR3: CASSPNLGGDGYTF; DNA: TGTGCCAGCAGCCCTAACTTGGGGGGAGATGGCTACACCTTC
size: .; D: TRBD1; J: TRBJ2-7; V: TRBV27; CDR3: CASSPLGGGYEQYF; DNA: TGTGCCAGCAGTCCTTTAGGGGGCGGCTACGAGCAGTACTTC
size: .; D: .; J: TRBJ1-3; V: TRBV7-6; CDR3: CASNYPQDSGMQDSGNTIYF; DNA: TGTGCCAGCAACTACCCCCAGGACAGCGGAATGCAGGACTCTGGAAACACCATATATTTT
size: once; D: TRBD1; J: TRBJ2-2; V: TRBV10-3; CDR3: CAISEGTTGGDGELFF; DNA: TGTGCCATCAGTGAGGGGACGACAGGGGGTGACGGGGAGCTGTTTTTT
size: .; D: .; J: TRBJ1-6; V: TRBV27; CDR3: CATAIDGPHGENSPLHF; DNA: TGTGCCACCGCTATTGATGGGCCCCACGGGGAAAATTCACCCCTCCACTTT
size: once; D: .; J: TRBJ1-5; V: TRBV19; CDR3: CASSIGGTRNQPQHF; DNA: TGTGCCAGTAGTATAGGCGGAACAAGAAATCAGCCCCAGCATTTT
size: .; D: .; J: TRBJ2-1; V: TRBV5-6; CDR3: CASSLRGSSYNEQFF; DNA: TGTGCCAGCAGCTTGAGGGGGAGCTCCTACAATGAGCAGTTCTTC
size: .; D: TRBD2; J: TRBJ2-1; V: TRBV2; CDR3: CASSGGREIYNEQFF; DNA: TGTGCCAGCAGTGGTGGGCGGGAGATCTACAATGAGCAGTTCTTC
size: .; D: TRBD2; J: TRBJ2-1; V: TRBV27; CDR3: CASAASGPYNEQFF; DNA: TGTGCCAGCGCCGCTAGCGGGCCCTACAATGAGCAGTTCTTC
size: .; D: TRBD2; J: TRBJ2-1; V: TRBV5-1; CDR3: CASMEAGGPYEQFF; DNA: TGCGCCAGCATGGAGGCGGGAGGGCCCTATGAGCAGTTCTTC
size: .; D: .; J: TRBJ1-1; V: TRBV28; CDR3: CASSLPPPGNTEAFF; DNA: TGTGCCAGCAGTTTACCACCACCGGGGAACACTGAAGCTTTCTTT
size: .; D: .; J: TRBJ1-1; V: TRBV7-9; CDR3: CASSPPGGWGTEAFF; DNA: TGTGCCAGCAGCCCCCCGGGGGGTTGGGGCACTGAAGCTTTCTTT
size: .; D: TRBD2; J: TRBJ2-3; V: TRBV9; CDR3: CASSPRLANTDTQYF; DNA: TGTGCCAGCAGCCCACGACTAGCGAACACAGATACGCAGTATTTT
size: once; D: .; J: TRBJ2-1; V: TRBV12-5; CDR3: CASGLPENEQFF; DNA: TGTGCTAGTGGTTTGCCGGAGAATGAGCAGTTCTTC
size: .; D: TRBD1; J: TRBJ1-5; V: TRBV19; CDR3: CATRSGQGGNQPQHF; DNA: TGTGCCACCCGCTCGGGACAGGGAGGCAATCAGCCCCAGCATTTT
size: .; D: .; J: TRBJ2-6; V: TRBV27; CDR3: CASSSGAGANVLTF; DNA: TGTGCCAGCAGTTCAGGGGCTGGGGCCAACGTCCTGACTTTC
size: .; D: TRBD2; J: TRBJ2-5; V: TRBV29-1; CDR3: CSVGSSGSRETQYF; DNA: TGCAGCGTTGGGTCTAGCGGGAGTAGGGAGACCCAGTACTTC
size: .; D: .; J: TRBJ1-1; V: TRBV2; CDR3: CASSEHPQGAEAFF; DNA: TGTGCCAGCAGTGAACATCCCCAAGGGGCTGAAGCTTTCTTT
size: .; D: TRBD2; J: TRBJ2-1; V: TRBV7-6; CDR3: CASSLMPAGYNEQFF; DNA: TGTGCCAGCAGCTTAATGCCAGCGGGGTACAATGAGCAGTTCTTC
size: .; D: .; J: TRBJ1-1; V: TRBV5-5; CDR3: CASSLEGMNTEAFF; DNA: TGTGCCAGCAGCTTGGAGGGGATGAACACTGAAGCTTTCTTT
size: .; D: .; J: TRBJ2-1; V: TRBV6-5; CDR3: CASSRVASSYNEQFF; DNA: TGTGCCAGCAGTCGGGTTGCTAGCTCCTACAATGAGCAGTTCTTC
size: .; D: .; J: TRBJ1-1; V: TRBV11-3; CDR3: CASSLEESTEAFF; DNA: TGTGCCAGCAGCTTAGAGGAGTCGACTGAAGCTTTCTTT
size: .; D: TRBD1; J: TRBJ1-2; V: TRBV5-1; CDR3: CASSLRTGDYGYTF; DNA: TGCGCCAGCAGCTTGCGGACAGGGGACTATGGCTACACCTTC
size: .; D: TRBD1; J: TRBJ2-5; V: TRBV28; CDR3: CASRGDSGTFGTQYF; DNA: TGTGCCAGCAGGGGGGACAGCGGTACTTTTGGGACCCAGTACTTC
size: .; D: TRBD2; J: TRBJ2-1; V: TRBV6-5; CDR3: CASRLAGGQYNEQFF; DNA: TGTGCCAGCAGGCTAGCGGGAGGGCAATACAATGAGCAGTTCTTC
size: .; D: .; J: TRBJ2-2; V: TRBV6-1; CDR3: CASSERGRPTGELFF; DNA: TGTGCCAGCAGTGAACGGGGTCGCCCCACCGGGGAGCTGTTTTTT
size: .; D: .; J: TRBJ1-5; V: TRBV28; CDR3: CASSLPHNRAYSNQPQHF; DNA: TGTGCCAGCAGCCTCCCCCACAACAGGGCTTATAGCAATCAGCCCCAGCATTTT
size: once; D: TRBD2; J: TRBJ2-1; V: TRBV27; CDR3: CASSLRREGVDNEQFF; DNA: TGTGCCAGCAGTTTAAGGCGGGAGGGCGTCGACAATGAGCAGTTCTTC
size: .; D: TRBD2; J: TRBJ2-7; V: TRBV11-3; CDR3: CASSSSGGTYEQYF; DNA: TGTGCCAGCAGCTCTAGCGGGGGTACCTACGAGCAGTACTTC